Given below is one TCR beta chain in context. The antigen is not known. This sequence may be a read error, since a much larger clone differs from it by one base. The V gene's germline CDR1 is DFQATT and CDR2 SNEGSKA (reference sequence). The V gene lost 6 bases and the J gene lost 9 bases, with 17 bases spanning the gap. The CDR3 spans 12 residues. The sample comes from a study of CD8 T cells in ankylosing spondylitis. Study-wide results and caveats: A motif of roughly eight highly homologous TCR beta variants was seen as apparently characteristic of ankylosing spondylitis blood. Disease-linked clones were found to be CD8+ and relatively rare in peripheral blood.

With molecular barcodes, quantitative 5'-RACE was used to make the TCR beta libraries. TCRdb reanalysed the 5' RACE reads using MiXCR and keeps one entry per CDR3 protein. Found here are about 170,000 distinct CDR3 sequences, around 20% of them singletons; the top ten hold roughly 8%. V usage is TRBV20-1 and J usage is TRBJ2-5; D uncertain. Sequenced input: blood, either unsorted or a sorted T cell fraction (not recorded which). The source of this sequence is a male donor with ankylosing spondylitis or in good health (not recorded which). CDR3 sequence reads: CSALDGRRAQYF. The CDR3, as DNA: TGCAGTGCCCTGGACGGACGAAGGGCCCAGTACTTC.